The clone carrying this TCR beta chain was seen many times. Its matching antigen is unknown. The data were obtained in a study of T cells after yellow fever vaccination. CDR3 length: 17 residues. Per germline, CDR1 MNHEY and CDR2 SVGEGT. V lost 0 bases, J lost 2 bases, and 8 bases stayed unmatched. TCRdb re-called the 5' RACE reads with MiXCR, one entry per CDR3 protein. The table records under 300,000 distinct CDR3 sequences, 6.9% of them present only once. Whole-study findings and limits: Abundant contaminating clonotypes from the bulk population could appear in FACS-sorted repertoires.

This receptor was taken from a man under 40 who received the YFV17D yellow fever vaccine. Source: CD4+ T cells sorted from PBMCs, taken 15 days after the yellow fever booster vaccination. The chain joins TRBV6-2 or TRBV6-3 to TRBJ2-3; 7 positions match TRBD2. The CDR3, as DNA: TGTGCCAGCAGTTACTCCGCCCCGGGACTAACCACAGATACGCAGTATTTT. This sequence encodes CASSYSAPGLTTDTQYF.